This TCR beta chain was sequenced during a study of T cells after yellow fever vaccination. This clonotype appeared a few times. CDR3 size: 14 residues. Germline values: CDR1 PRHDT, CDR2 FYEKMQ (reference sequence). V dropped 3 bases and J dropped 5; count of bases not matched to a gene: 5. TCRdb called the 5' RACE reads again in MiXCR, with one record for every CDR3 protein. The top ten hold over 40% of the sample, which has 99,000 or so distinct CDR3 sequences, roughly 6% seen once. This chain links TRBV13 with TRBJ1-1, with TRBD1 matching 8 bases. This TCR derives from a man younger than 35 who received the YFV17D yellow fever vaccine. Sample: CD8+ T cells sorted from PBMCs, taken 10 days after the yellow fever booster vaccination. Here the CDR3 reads CASSFTGGETEAFF. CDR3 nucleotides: TGTGCCAGCAGCTTTACAGGGGGGGAAACTGAAGCTTTCTTT.